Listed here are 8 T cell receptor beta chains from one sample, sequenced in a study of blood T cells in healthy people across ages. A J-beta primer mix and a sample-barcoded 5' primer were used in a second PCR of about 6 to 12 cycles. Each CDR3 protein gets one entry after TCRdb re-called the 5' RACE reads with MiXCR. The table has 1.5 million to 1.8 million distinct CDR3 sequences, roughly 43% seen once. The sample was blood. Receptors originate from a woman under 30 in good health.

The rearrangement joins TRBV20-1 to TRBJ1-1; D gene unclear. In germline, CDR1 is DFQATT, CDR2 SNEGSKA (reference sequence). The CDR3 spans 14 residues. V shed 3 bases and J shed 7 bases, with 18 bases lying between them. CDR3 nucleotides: TGCAGTGCTAGTGGCGGGCCGACAAGAGGTGAAGCTTTCTTT. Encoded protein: CSASGGPTRGEAFF.

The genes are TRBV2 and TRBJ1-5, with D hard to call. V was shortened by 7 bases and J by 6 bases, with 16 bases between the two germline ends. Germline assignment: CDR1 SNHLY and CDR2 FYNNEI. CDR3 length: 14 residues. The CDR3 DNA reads TGTGCCAGCACCCCAGAGTCTGGTGGTCAGCCCCAGCATTTT. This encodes CASTPESGGQPQHF.

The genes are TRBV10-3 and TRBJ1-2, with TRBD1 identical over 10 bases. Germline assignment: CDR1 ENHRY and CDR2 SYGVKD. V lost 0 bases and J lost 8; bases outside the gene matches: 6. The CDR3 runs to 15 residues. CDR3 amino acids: CAISESATGGSGYTF. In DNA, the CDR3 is TGTGCCATCAGTGAGTCGGCGACAGGGGGCTCGGGCTACACCTTC.

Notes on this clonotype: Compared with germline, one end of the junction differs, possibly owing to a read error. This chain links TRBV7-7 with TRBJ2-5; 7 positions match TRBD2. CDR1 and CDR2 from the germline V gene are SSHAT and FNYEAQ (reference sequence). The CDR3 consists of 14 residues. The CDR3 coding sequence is TGTGCTAGCAGCTTAGGCGGGGGACTAAGTGAGCAGTACTTC. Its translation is CASSLGGGLSEQYF. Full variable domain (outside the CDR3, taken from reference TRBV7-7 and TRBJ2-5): GAGVSQSPRYKVTKRGQDVTLRCDPISSHATLYWYQQALGQGPEFLTYFNYEAQPDKSGLPSDRFSAERPEGSISTLTIQRTEQRDSAMYRCASSLGGGLSEQYFGPGTRLLVL.

The CDR3 loop is CSAGGLMDEQYF. The CDR3 DNA reads as TGCAGCGCCGGCGGCCTAATGGACGAGCAGTACTTC. The rearrangement links TRBV29-1 to TRBJ2-5; D gene ambiguous. The J call could be wrong; TRBJ2-7 is a better fit for the DNA end. The CDR3 loop spans 12 amino acids. The germline V gene encodes CDR1 SQVTM and CDR2 ANQGSEA.

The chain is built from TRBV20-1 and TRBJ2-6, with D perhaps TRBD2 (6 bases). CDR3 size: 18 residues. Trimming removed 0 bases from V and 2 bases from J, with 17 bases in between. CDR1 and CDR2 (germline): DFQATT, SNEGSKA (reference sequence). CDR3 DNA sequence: TGCAGTGCTAGAGATCCGCCGTGGGGGACTCCTGGGGCCAACGTCCTGACTTTC. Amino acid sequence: CSARDPPWGTPGANVLTF.

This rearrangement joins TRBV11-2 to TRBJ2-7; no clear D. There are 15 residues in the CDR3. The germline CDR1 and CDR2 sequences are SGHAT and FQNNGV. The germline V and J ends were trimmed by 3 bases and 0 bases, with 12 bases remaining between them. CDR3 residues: CASSFIQKSSYEQYF. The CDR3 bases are TGTGCCAGCAGCTTTATACAGAAGAGCTCCTACGAGCAGTACTTC.

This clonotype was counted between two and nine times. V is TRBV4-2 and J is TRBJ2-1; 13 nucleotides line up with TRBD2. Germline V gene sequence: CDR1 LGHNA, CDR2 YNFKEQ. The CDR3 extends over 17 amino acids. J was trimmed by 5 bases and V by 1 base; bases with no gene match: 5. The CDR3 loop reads CASSQARGLAGNNEQFF. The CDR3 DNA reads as TGTGCCAGCAGCCAAGCGAGGGGACTAGCGGGAAACAATGAGCAGTTCTTC.